The 27 T cell receptor beta chains below all came from one sample that was sequenced in a study of regulatory T cells in long-lasting Graves disease. Time point in this sample: newly diagnosed GD, antithyroid drugs for less than 3 months. PBMC-extracted RNA yielded the TCR library. Researchers made TCR beta libraries by using iRepertoire HTBI primers and running Arm-PCR on CDR3 regions. In TCRdb, the multiplex PCR reads were re-called with MiXCR into one record per CDR3 protein. This table holds about 460,000 distinct CDR3 sequences, roughly 15% found once. The same sample was also used in a study of T cells in Graves' hyperthyroidism and ophthalmopathy.

The material was peripheral blood mononuclear cells (PBMCs), obtained at new diagnosis, from a patient treated with antithyroid drugs. These receptors were taken from a woman aged 50 to 60 with Graves disease.

The V call is TRBV4-1, the J call TRBJ2-2; 7 bases are shared with TRBD2. The CDR3 covers 15 residues. Trimming took 0 bases from V and 4 from J; bases not matched to a gene: 2. Looked up from germline, CDR1 is MGHRA and CDR2 is YSYEKL. The CDR3: CASSQDPSGTGELFF. In nucleotides, the CDR3 is TGCGCCAGCAGCCAAGATCCTAGCGGCACCGGGGAGCTGTTTTTT.

This clonotype was observed many times. CDR3 coding DNA: TGTGCCAGCAGTGAAGGGCTAGCGGTCGTGGCCGAGCAGTTCTTC. Amino acids: CASSEGLAVVAEQFF. The genes are TRBV2 and TRBJ2-1; 7 positions match TRBD2. CDR3 length equals 15 residues. Per the germline V gene, CDR1 is SNHLY and CDR2 is FYNNEI. Trimming at V came to 1 base and at J to 10 bases, leaving 10 bases not matched to a gene.

A remark on this clonotype: A much more abundant neighbour one base away suggests this may be a read error. This chain links TRBV7-8 with TRBJ1-5, with D tentatively TRBD1 (5 bases). The CDR3 sequence is 15 residues long. Germline V CDR1 and CDR2: SGHVS, FQNEAQ. CDR3 sequence reads: CARSLSGGGNQPQHF. In DNA form, the CDR3 reads TGTGCCAGGAGCTTAAGCGGGGGTGGGAATCAGCCCCAGCATTTT.

This clonotype was detected a few times. The chain employs TRBV4-1 and TRBJ1-6; unclear D gene. Germline-derived CDR1 and CDR2 are MGHRA and YSYEKL. The V gene lost 0 bases and the J gene lost 0 bases, with 6 bases spanning the gap. The CDR3 runs 16 residues. CDR3 loop: CASSQDWDSYNSPLHF. DNA of the CDR3: TGCGCCAGCAGCCAAGATTGGGACTCCTATAATTCACCCCTCCACTTT.

This clonotype occurred many times. This chain joins TRBV12-3 or TRBV12-4 and TRBJ2-2; TRBD2 aligns across 16 bases. Trimming at V came to 6 bases and at J to 5 bases, leaving 6 bases not matched to a gene. CDR3 length: 17 residues. In nucleotides, the CDR3 is TGTGCCAGCAGCCCGGGACTAGCGGGAGGGCCGACCGGGGAGCTGTTTTTT. Protein sequence: CASSPGLAGGPTGELFF.

There are many counts of this clonotype. The V call is TRBV10-3, the J call TRBJ2-5, with TRBD1 identical over 10 bases. The V and J ends lost 3 bases and 9 bases, in that order; junction bases with no gene match: 10. CDR1 ENHRY and CDR2 SYGVKD come from the germline V gene. This CDR3 spans 15 amino acids. CDR3 sequence reads: CAISDARTGGEAQYF. The CDR3 coding sequence is TGTGCCATCAGTGACGCCCGGACAGGGGGGGAGGCCCAGTACTTC.

This clonotype was counted between two and nine times. This chain connects TRBV19 to TRBJ1-4; D remains ambiguous. Germline V gene data show CDR1 as LNHDA and CDR2 as SQIVND (reference sequence). V lost 7 bases, J lost 0 bases, and 12 bases lay in between. CDR3 length: 15 amino acids. CDR3 sequence: CASTPGATTNEKLFF. DNA of the CDR3: TGTGCCAGTACCCCGGGTGCGACAACTAATGAAAAACTGTTTTTT. Based on the CDR3 plus reference TRBV19 and TRBJ1-4, the full variable domain is DGGITQSPKYLFRKEGQNVTLSCEQNLNHDAMYWYRQDPGQGLRLIYYSQIVNDFQKGDIAEGYSVSREKKESFPLTVTSAQKNPTAFYLCASTPGATTNEKLFFGSGTQLSVL.

This rearrangement joins TRBV29-1 to TRBJ2-2, with D possibly matching TRBD2 (7 bases). Germline assignment: CDR1 SQVTM and CDR2 ANQGSEA. V was shortened by 4 bases and J by 4 bases, with 10 bases between the two germline ends. This CDR3 is built from 13 residues. The CDR3 sequence: CSVGGGPTGELFF. CDR3 nucleotide sequence: TGCAGCGTTGGGGGGGGGCCCACCGGGGAGCTGTTTTTT.

This clonotype showed up just a few times. The chain recombines TRBV7-9 with TRBJ1-1, with 8 bases aligning to TRBD1. Looked up from germline, CDR1 is SEHNR and CDR2 is FQNEAQ (reference sequence). V shed 7 bases and J 7 bases; nucleotides not matched to a gene: 5. CDR3 length: 12 residues. The CDR3 DNA sequence: TGTGCCAGCATCGACAGGGGACATGAAGCTTTCTTT. Protein product: CASIDRGHEAFF.

The chain employs TRBV5-1 and TRBJ2-3; no firm D call. In germline, CDR1 is SGHRS, CDR2 YFSETQ. Between the trimmed V and J ends, which lost 1 base and 2 bases, there was a span of 17 bases. The length of the CDR3 is 17 residues. The CDR3 sequence: CASSLSRAGRYTDTQYF. The CDR3 region has the DNA TGCGCCAGCAGCTTGAGTCGGGCTGGCCGATACACAGATACGCAGTATTTT.

This clonotype was seen at least ten times. The chain has TRBV7-8 and TRBJ1-1, with 8 bases matching TRBD1. V dropped 0 bases and J dropped 1; count of bases not matched to a gene: 7. Per germline, CDR1 SGHVS and CDR2 FQNEAQ. The CDR3 sequence is 17 residues long. The CDR3 is CASSLAFQGAANTEAFF. The CDR3 region has the DNA TGTGCCAGCAGCTTAGCGTTCCAGGGGGCCGCGAACACTGAAGCTTTCTTT.

This clonotype has at least ten counts. The chain combines TRBV5-1 with TRBJ2-7; tentatively, D is TRBD1 or TRBD2 (5 bases each). This CDR3 comprises 14 residues. CDR1 SGHRS and CDR2 YFSETQ come from the germline V gene. V was shortened by 4 bases and J by 2 bases, with 13 bases between the two germline ends. The CDR3 bases are TGCGCCAGCAGCACCGGGACCCGACCCTACGAGCAGTACTTC. Protein sequence: CASSTGTRPYEQYF.

There are many counts of this clonotype. The CDR3 DNA sequence: TGTGCCAGCAGCCCCCCCCAGGGTGGGGAGCAGTACTTC. Translation gives CASSPPQGGEQYF. The chain is built from TRBV7-9 and TRBJ2-7; TRBD1 is a possible D gene (5 bases). The CDR3 extends over 13 amino acids. Germline assignment: CDR1 SEHNR and CDR2 FQNEAQ (reference sequence). V shed 5 bases and J shed 7 bases, with 15 bases lying between them.

The chain joins TRBV9 to TRBJ2-2; D is possibly TRBD2 (5 bases). The CDR3 covers 16 residues. Trimming left V 0 bases short and J 8 bases short, with 17 bases between. Per germline, CDR1 SGDLS and CDR2 YYNGEE. For the CDR3, the DNA is TGTGCCAGCAGCGTAGTTGGGAGTGGGCGGCTGGGGGAGCTGTTTTTT. Amino acid sequence: CASSVVGSGRLGELFF.

This clonotype came up once. This may come from a read error, since a much larger clone is one base off. This chain uses TRBV19 with TRBJ2-4; 14 nucleotides agree with TRBD2. This CDR3 region has 19 residues. Germline-derived CDR1 and CDR2 are LNHDA and SQIVND (reference sequence). CDR3 in amino acids: CASRTKPGLAGVGKDIQYF. CDR3 bases: TGTGCCAGTAGAACCAAACCGGGACTAGCGGGAGTGGGCAAAGACATTCAGTACTTC.

This clonotype was seen only a few times. The chain uses TRBV7-8 and TRBJ2-1, with 12 bases aligning to TRBD2. CDR3 length equals 16 residues. Germline V gene sequence: CDR1 SGHVS, CDR2 FQNEAQ. V lost 5 bases to trimming and J lost 4 bases; unmatched junction nucleotides: 6. CDR3 in DNA: TGTGCCAGCAGCGCCGGACTAGCGGGGAGATACAATGAGCAGTTCTTC. Translation: CASSAGLAGRYNEQFF.

This clonotype was recorded many times. The J gene is TRBJ2-5, the V gene TRBV6-1; TRBD1 or TRBD2 may be the D gene (5 bases each). Germline CDR1 and CDR2: MNHNS and SASEGT. V gave up 5 bases and J gave up 10 bases, with 23 bases separating them. The CDR3 is 15 residues long. CDR3: CASSLLGRHGMSQYF. CDR3 DNA sequence: TGTGCCAGCAGTCTCCTGGGACGCCACGGGATGAGCCAGTACTTC.

This clonotype showed up many times. Compared with germline, one end of the junction differs, possibly owing to a read error. The chain recombines TRBV25-1 with TRBJ1-4; TRBD1 might be the D (5 bases). Germline V gene data show CDR1 as MGHDK and CDR2 as SYGVNS. The CDR3 has 15 amino acids. The CDR3 protein is CASSEWEGTREKLFF. CDR3 DNA: TGTGCCAGCAGCGAATGGGAAGGGACTCGGGAAAAACTGTTTTTT. The full variable domain, rest sourced from reference TRBV25-1 and TRBJ1-4, is EADIYQTPRYLVIGTGKKITLECSQTMGHDKMYWYQQDPGMELHLIHYSYGVNSTEKGDLSSESTVSRIRTEHFPLTLESARPSHTSQYLCASSEWEGTREKLFFGSGTQLSVL.

This clonotype was counted ten times or more. The chain combines TRBV28 with TRBJ2-3; 8 bases align to TRBD2. The CDR3 runs 13 residues. Germline V CDR1 and CDR2: MDHEN, SYDVKM. V lost 9 bases and J lost 6; bases outside the gene matches: 8. The CDR3 nucleotides are TGTGCCAGTACGGGGGGGGGCCGGGATACGCAGTATTTT. It yields the protein CASTGGGRDTQYF.

This clonotype was seen only a few times. An end of the junction differs from the germline gene, which may be a read error. The V call is TRBV20-1, the J call TRBJ1-1; 7 bases are shared with TRBD1. The CDR3 sequence is 13 residues long. The germline gives CDR1 DFQATT, CDR2 SNEGSKA (reference sequence). CDR3 loop: CSARRDRNTEALF. The CDR3 region has the DNA TGCAGTGCGCGCCGGGACAGAAACACTGAAGCTCTCTTT.

Here the CDR3 reads CASSFDRDTIYF. Here the CDR3 DNA reads TGCGCCAGCAGCTTTGACCGGGACACCATATATTTT. The chain employs TRBV5-1 and TRBJ1-3; D is undetermined. The CDR3 totals 12 residues. V was clipped by 2 bases and J by 8 bases, with 8 bases between them. CDR1 and CDR2 from the germline V gene are SGHRS and YFSETQ.

This chain links TRBV6-5 with TRBJ2-7, with unresolved D. V was shortened by 0 bases and J by 5 bases, with 8 bases between the two germline ends. The CDR3 runs to 13 residues. In germline, CDR1 is MNHEY, CDR2 SVGAGI. The CDR3 DNA follows: TGTGCCAGCAGTTACTCCTTTCGTAACGAGCAGTACTTC. Its translation is CASSYSFRNEQYF.

This clonotype was seen many times. This chain connects TRBV7-3 to TRBJ2-3, with D perhaps given as TRBD1 or TRBD2 (5 bases each). This CDR3 has 14 residues. V was trimmed by 3 bases and J by 4 bases, leaving 11 bases between them. Per germline, CDR1 SGHTA and CDR2 FQGTGA. The CDR3 DNA follows: TGTGCCAGCAGCTTTATCGGGACCGCAGATACGCAGTATTTT. It codes for CASSFIGTADTQYF.

This clonotype was seen ten or more times. The rearrangement uses TRBV3-1 and TRBJ2-7; tentative D call: TRBD2 (6 bases). This CDR3 contains 15 residues. V was shortened by 8 bases and J by 1 base, with 18 bases between the two germline ends. The germline V gene encodes CDR1 LGHDT and CDR2 YNNKEL (reference sequence). The CDR3 DNA sequence: TGTGCCAGCCAAGCCAGCCTAGCGACGTCCTACGAGCAGTACTTC. This translates into CASQASLATSYEQYF.

This clonotype was seen many times. The chain links TRBV30 to TRBJ2-7; 7 bases line up with TRBD1. In germline, CDR1 is GTSNPN, CDR2 SVGIG (reference sequence). V shed 1 base, J shed 5 bases, and the junction held 8 bases outside the gene matches. The CDR3 runs to 14 residues. The CDR3 DNA sequence: TGTGCCTGGAGTGAGGGACAGCCCCTCGACGAGCAGTACTTC. This codes for CAWSEGQPLDEQYF.

The rearrangement links TRBV4-1 to TRBJ1-5, with 9 bases that match TRBD1. With V trimmed by 2 bases and J by 7 bases, 9 bases remained unmatched. There are 16 residues in the CDR3. CDR1 and CDR2 from the germline V gene are MGHRA and YSYEKL. CDR3 bases: TGCGCCAGCAGCCAATGGGACAGGGCCCAAGGACAGCCCCAGCATTTT. Translation gives CASSQWDRAQGQPQHF.

This clonotype turned up a few times. The chain couples TRBV7-9 to TRBJ1-5; D not resolved. Trimming stripped 2 bases from V and 3 bases from J, with 14 bases between. The CDR3 covers 16 residues. Germline V CDR1 and CDR2: SEHNR, FQNEAQ (reference sequence). Here the CDR3 DNA reads TGTGCCAGCAGCTTACGTTTTGCCGGTTCCAATCAGCCCCAGCATTTT. Translation gives CASSLRFAGSNQPQHF.